This is a list of T cell receptor beta chains from one sample in a study of blood T cell repertoires in COVID-19. Sequenced by immunoSEQ multiplex PCR; TCRdb stores in-frame clones only, minus some. The top ten hold about 7% of the sample, which has roughly 300,000 clones, 75% to 95% seen once. The sample taken for sequencing was peripheral blood. These receptors were obtained from a woman in her 30s with COVID-19, enrolled during active disease. The CDR3 runs from the conserved cysteine through the conserved F or W. The D gene is left open where the match is weak. Some rows have no size entry. The others give once, few or many, or a class for an expanded clone.

14,NA,TRBD1,TRBV19,TRBJ2-7,TGTGCCAGTAAAGCCCAGCAGGGGGCTTACGAGCAGTACTTC,CASKAQQGAYEQYF
15,once,TRBD2,TRBV9,TRBJ2-5,TGTGCCAGCAGCGAAGGCCTCGGGGGGGCCGAGACCCAGTACTTC,CASSEGLGGAETQYF
16,NA,TRBD1,TRBV5-1,TRBJ2-7,TGCGCCAGCAGCCACCAACCACGGGACAGCCCCTACGAGCAGTACTTC,CASSHQPRDSPYEQYF
16,NA,NA,TRBV23-1,TRBJ2-3,TGCGCCAGCTCCCATCCCTCGTTAGGGGGCACAGATACGCAGTATTTT,CASSHPSLGGTDTQYF
14,NA,TRBD1,TRBV29-1,TRBJ2-7,TGCAGCGTGGGGACAGGGGGCTTGAGCTACGAGCAGTACTTC,CSVGTGGLSYEQYF
16,NA,TRBD2,TRBV3-1/TRBV3-2,TRBJ2-3,TGTGCCAGCAGTCCCCTGACTAGCGGGAGGGGAGATACGCAGTATTTT,CASSPLTSGRGDTQYF
16,once,TRBD1,TRBV28,TRBJ2-3,TGTGCCAGCAGTGGTTCCGGGACAGGGATTACAGATACGCAGTATTTT,CASSGSGTGITDTQYF
15,NA,NA,TRBV3-1/TRBV3-2,TRBJ1-5,TGTGCCAGCAGCCAAGCGGGGTTCAGCAATCAGCCCCAGCATTTT,CASSQAGFSNQPQHF
15,NA,TRBD1,TRBV9,TRBJ2-1,TGTGCCAGCAGCGCTCGGGACAGACACTACAATGAGCAGTTCTTC,CASSARDRHYNEQFF
14,NA,NA,TRBV18,TRBJ1-5,TGTGCCAGCTCACCCGGGGGGGCGGATCAGCCCCAGCATTTT,CASSPGGADQPQHF
16,NA,TRBD2,TRBV28,TRBJ2-3,TGTGCCAGCGGGACTAGCGGGATCTTAGGCACAGATACGCAGTATTTT,CASGTSGILGTDTQYF
18,NA,NA,TRBV7-3,TRBJ2-2,TGTGCCAGCAGCTTAAAGCGGTTCGAAGGGCCAGCCACCGGGGAGCTGTTTTTT,CASSLKRFEGPATGELFF
15,NA,NA,TRBV3-1/TRBV3-2,TRBJ2-3,TGTGCCAGCAGTCAAGTAACTCCCGGTACAGATACGCAGTATTTT,CASSQVTPGTDTQYF
16,NA,NA,TRBV25-1,TRBJ1-6,TGTGCCAGCAGTGAAACGGGCCGGGGGTATAATTCACCCCTCCACTTT,CASSETGRGYNSPLHF
13,NA,NA,TRBV9,TRBJ2-3,TGTGCCAGCAGCTCCCTAGACACAGATACGCAGTATTTT,CASSSLDTDTQYF
14,NA,TRBD2,TRBV30,TRBJ2-5,TGTGCCTGGTGGGGGCTAGCGGGCCAAGAGACCCAGTACTTC,CAWWGLAGQETQYF
10,NA,NA,TRBV7-3,TRBJ2-3,TGTGCCCCAAGCACAGATACGCAGTATTTT,CAPSTDTQYF
17,NA,TRBD2,TRBV30,TRBJ2-5,TGTGCCTGGAGTTTTGGGACTAGCGGGAGGGCCGGGAAGACCCAGTACTTC,CAWSFGTSGRAGKTQYF
15,once,NA,TRBV11-2,TRBJ2-7,TGTGCCAGCAGTCAGTCGATGGAGCTCTCCTACGAGCAGTACTTC,CASSQSMELSYEQYF
17,NA,TRBD2,TRBV15,TRBJ2-1,TGTGCCACCAGCCCCTCATCTCAACTAGCGGGAAGGAATGAGCAGTTCTTC,CATSPSSQLAGRNEQFF
14,NA,TRBD1,TRBV11-2,TRBJ1-1,TGTGCCAGCAGCTTCGGACAGGGGGGCACTGAAGCTTTCTTT,CASSFGQGGTEAFF
15,NA,TRBD2,TRBV19,TRBJ2-2,TGTGCCAGTAGTATTTACATGAGCGGGAGCGGGGAGCTGTTTTTT,CASSIYMSGSGELFF
16,NA,NA,TRBV7-8,TRBJ2-1,TGTGCCAGCAGTTTAGGCGGACAGAACTCCTACAATGAGCAGTTCTTC,CASSLGGQNSYNEQFF
15,NA,NA,TRBV21-1,TRBJ2-5,TGTGCCAGCAGCCCCCCGGGGGGGATGCAAGAGACCCAGTACTTC,CASSPPGGMQETQYF
14,NA,NA,TRBV28,TRBJ1-4,TGTGCCAGCAGTTTCAGACGGAGAAATGAAAAACTGTTTTTT,CASSFRRRNEKLFF
18,NA,TRBD1,TRBV7-2,TRBJ2-6,TGTGCCAGCGCCACAGGGGCGAACCTTTACTCTGGGGCCAACGTCCTGACTTTC,CASATGANLYSGANVLTF
12,NA,NA,TRBV2,TRBJ2-1,TGTGCCAGCAGTGTACTAGGTAATGAGCAGTTCTTC,CASSVLGNEQFF
15,once,TRBD2,TRBV28,TRBJ2-3,TGTGCCAGCAGTTCCGAGCGGGAGGTCGCAGATACGCAGTATTTT,CASSSEREVADTQYF
16,NA,NA,TRBV4-1,TRBJ2-1,TGCGCCAGCAGCCAGCGGGCTAGCGCGTCCTACAATGAGCAGTTCTTC,CASSQRASASYNEQFF